The 9 T cell receptor beta chains in this list originate from one sample, sequenced in a study of blood T cell repertoires in COVID-19. This table comes from immunoSEQ multiplex PCR, and its TCRdb copy is limited to in-frame clones, with some not included. The profile covers about 60,000 clones, with roughly 72% appearing a single time and about 5% taken by the ten largest. Sequenced sample: peripheral blood. The receptors shown here come from a woman in her seventies with COVID-19, enrolled during active disease.

The chain uses TRBV2 and TRBJ2-2; 8 bases match TRBD2. Losses at the gene ends were 7 bases for V and 6 bases for J; bases not matched to a gene: 19. The V gene's germline CDR1 is SNHLY and CDR2 FYNNEI. The CDR3 covers 18 residues. CDR3 residues: CASTPGVAGHVGAGELFF. CDR3 bases: TGTGCCAGCACTCCGGGAGTAGCGGGACATGTGGGCGCCGGGGAGCTGTTTTTT.

The chain uses TRBV24-1 and TRBJ2-2, with D perhaps TRBD1 (6 bases). The CDR3 is 13 amino acids. Germline V CDR1 and CDR2: KGHDR, SFDVKD. V dropped 10 bases and J dropped 5 bases, with 13 bases sitting between them. CDR3 DNA: TGTGCCACACGGGACACCAAGACCGGGGAGCTGTTTTTT. Its translation is CATRDTKTGELFF.

The chain has TRBV6-2 or TRBV6-3 and TRBJ2-7, with D possibly matching TRBD1 (5 bases). Trimming pared 5 bases from V and 3 bases from J, leaving 14 bases between. The CDR3 sequence is 14 residues long. Germline CDR1 MNHEY, CDR2 SVGEGT. CDR3 in DNA: TGTGCCAGCAGTACGCAGGGCCGCTACTACGAGCAGTACGTC. This codes for CASSTQGRYYEQYV.

The chain is built from TRBV21-1 and TRBJ2-2; the D segment call TRBD2 is taken from the table without a DNA check. TRBV21-1 is annotated as a pseudogene. The CDR3 contains 19 residues. CDR3 DNA sequence: TGTGCCAGCAGTCTGACTAGCGGGGGGGCATCGGCGAACACCGGGGAGCTGTTTTTT. Protein product: CASSLTSGGASANTGELFF.

This clone has only a few counts. The chain couples TRBV7-2 to TRBJ2-2; D gene ambiguous. Germline assignment: CDR1 SGHTA and CDR2 FQGNSA. V was trimmed by 7 bases and J by 1 base, leaving 10 bases between them. The CDR3 is 14 amino acids. The CDR3 region is CASTPTGNTGELFF. CDR3 bases: TGTGCCAGCACACCGACTGGGAACACCGGGGAGCTGTTTTTT.

This rearrangement joins TRBV5-1 to TRBJ1-1; no clear D. The CDR3 runs to 15 residues. V lost 0 bases, J lost 0 bases, and 9 bases lay in between. Germline-derived CDR1 and CDR2 are SGHRS and YFSETQ. In DNA form, the CDR3 reads TGCGCCAGCAGCTTGGCCCCGGGAATGAACACTGAAGCTTTCTTT. This sequence encodes CASSLAPGMNTEAFF. Filled out from reference TRBV5-1 and TRBJ1-1, the complete variable domain reads KAGVTQTPRYLIKTRGQQVTLSCSPISGHRSVSWYQQTPGQGLQFLFEYFSETQRNKGNFPGRFSGRQFSNSRSEMNVSTLELGDSALYLCASSLAPGMNTEAFFGQGTRLTVV.

CDR3 in amino acids: CASSLGGGGNTIYF. The CDR3 nucleotides are TGTGCCAGCAGCTTGGGCGGAGGGGGAAACACCATATATTTT. The chain links TRBV11-2 to TRBJ1-3, with D uncertain. This CDR3 contains 14 residues. The germline V and J ends were trimmed by 3 bases and 4 bases, with 10 bases remaining between them. Germline CDR1 and CDR2: SGHAT and FQNNGV. Full variable domain (remainder filled in from reference TRBV11-2 and TRBJ1-3): EAGVAQSPRYKIIEKRQSVAFWCNPISGHATLYWYQQILGQGPKLLIQFQNNGVVDDSQLPKDRFSAERLKGVDSTLKIQPAKLEDSAVYLCASSLGGGGNTIYFGEGSWLTVV.

V usage is TRBV27 and J usage is TRBJ2-3, with D possibly TRBD2 on 6 matching bases. Trimming pared 6 bases from V and 1 base from J, leaving 11 bases between. Per germline, CDR1 MNHEY and CDR2 SMNVEV (reference sequence). This CDR3 has 14 residues. CDR3 sequence: CASSSWEGTDTQYF. The DNA for the CDR3 is TGTGCCAGCAGCTCGTGGGAGGGCACAGATACGCAGTATTTT.

The chain recombines TRBV15 with TRBJ2-3; 9 positions agree with TRBD1. Per the germline V gene, CDR1 is LNHNV and CDR2 is YYDKDF (reference sequence). There are 15 residues in the CDR3. Unmatched junction bases numbered 3, after V lost 1 base and J lost 4 bases. CDR3 amino acids: CATSRVTGGPDTQYF. The CDR3 coding sequence is TGTGCCACCAGCAGAGTGACAGGGGGGCCAGATACGCAGTATTTT.